The next 14 T cell receptor beta chains were all read from a single sample in a study of T cells of healthy individuals. Via MiXCR, TCRdb re-called the 5' RACE reads, giving one row per CDR3 protein. The sample shows fewer than 70,000 distinct CDR3 sequences, roughly 15% of them seen only once. These receptors all come from a human donor in good health.

Note on this clonotype: One end of the junction fails to match germline, which may point to a read error. The chain combines TRBV10-3 with TRBJ1-5; D not certain. There are 12 residues in the CDR3. Looked up from germline, CDR1 is ENHRY and CDR2 is SYGVKD. DNA for the CDR3: TGTGCCATCAGTGGCGTAGATCAGTCCCAGCATTTT. Amino acids: CAISGVDQSQHF.

Note on this clonotype: A much larger clone lies a single base off, so this may be a read error. The chain joins TRBV19 to TRBJ1-5, with unresolved D. The CDR3 totals 15 residues. Germline lookup yields CDR1 LNHDA and CDR2 SQIVND (reference sequence). V was pared by 7 bases and J by 2 bases, with 15 bases between. CDR3 in amino acids: CASTMTPRGNQPQHF. CDR3 bases: TGTGCCAGTACTATGACCCCACGGGGCAATCAGCCCCAGCATTTT.

This clonotype came up a few times. CDR3 residues: CASSQDGNQPQHF. The CDR3 nucleotides read TGCGCCAGCAGCCAAGATGGCAATCAGCCCCAGCATTTT. The J gene is TRBJ1-5, the V gene TRBV4-3; no definite D call. The CDR3 is 13 amino acids. CDR1 and CDR2 from the germline V gene are LGHNA and YSLEER. The ends were cut back, 0 bases at V and 2 bases at J, with 2 bases in the middle.

This clonotype was counted between two and nine times. This chain connects TRBV20-1 to TRBJ1-6, with TRBD1 matching over 8 bases. CDR3 length: 14 amino acids. Germline V gene lookup returns CDR1 DFQATT and CDR2 SNEGSKA (reference sequence). The V and J ends lost 1 base and 7 bases, in that order; junction bases with no gene match: 3. The CDR3 region has the DNA TGCAGTGCTAGAGGGGACAGGAAGAATTCACCCCTCCACTTT. It specifies CSARGDRKNSPLHF.

At least ten counts were recorded for this clonotype. V is TRBV9 and J is TRBJ2-3; unclear D gene. The CDR3 is made up of 13 amino acids. V lost 0 bases and J lost 4, with 6 bases in between. Looked up from germline, CDR1 is SGDLS and CDR2 is YYNGEE. Here the CDR3 reads CASSVDAADTQYF. The CDR3, as DNA: TGTGCCAGCAGCGTAGATGCGGCAGATACGCAGTATTTT. The whole variable domain, remainder taken from reference TRBV9 and TRBJ2-3, is DSGVTQTPKHLITATGQRVTLRCSPRSGDLSVYWYQQSLDQGLQFLIQYYNGEERAKGNILERFSAQQFPDLHSELNLSSLELGDSALYFCASSVDAADTQYFGPGTRLTVL.

The V and J genes are TRBV29-1 and TRBJ1-2; 12 nucleotides line up with TRBD1. The CDR3 loop spans 15 amino acids. Germline V lookup: CDR1 SQVTM, CDR2 ANQGSEA. V shed 0 bases, J shed 8 bases, and the junction held 7 bases outside the gene matches. The CDR3 DNA reads TGCAGCGTTGAAGATGGGGACAGGGGGCGAGTGGGCTACACCTTC. It encodes CSVEDGDRGRVGYTF.

This clonotype has more than one count but fewer than ten. The chain joins TRBV19 to TRBJ1-5; 8 bases are shared with TRBD1. The CDR3 loop spans 13 amino acids. Germline CDR1 reads LNHDA; CDR2 reads SQIVND (reference sequence). The ends lost 9 bases at V and 4 bases at J; junction bases unmatched: 5. In nucleotides, the CDR3 is TGTGCCAGCTCGGACAGGGTAAATCAGCCCCAGCATTTT. Its translation is CASSDRVNQPQHF.

To note about this clonotype: Since a much larger clone is just one base distant, this may be a read error. The chain carries TRBV20-1 and TRBJ2-3; tentative D call: TRBD2 (7 bases). Germline assignment: CDR1 DFQATT and CDR2 SNEGSKA (reference sequence). This CDR3 region has 15 residues. Trimming took 5 bases from V and 2 from J, leaving 17 bases between them. The CDR3 DNA reads TGCAGTGCTGGGGGGGCTAGCGGTTCCACAGATACGCAGTATTTT. This translates into CSAGGASGSTDTQYF.

The sample holds a few counts of this clonotype. The gene calls are TRBV20-1 and TRBJ2-3; perhaps TRBD2 as D (5 bases). Germline V gene data show CDR1 as DFQATT and CDR2 as SNEGSKA (reference sequence). V lost 8 bases and J lost 2, with 17 bases in between. CDR3 length: 14 residues. The CDR3 region has the DNA TGCAGTACAGCAGGCCGGGAAAACACAGATACGCAGTATTTT. This codes for CSTAGRENTDTQYF.

About this clonotype itself: The germline gene is not matched at one end of the junction; a read error may be the cause. The chain recombines TRBV20-1 with TRBJ2-5; tentative D call: TRBD2 (5 bases). From germline, CDR1 is DFQATT and CDR2 SNEGSKA (reference sequence). This CDR3 has 14 amino acids. CDR3 coding DNA: TGCAGTGCTAGACTGGCCGACCTTGGGGAGACCCGGTACTTC. Translated: CSARLADLGETRYF.

V usage is TRBV2 and J usage is TRBJ1-5, with a tentative D call TRBD1 (5 bases). Trimming stripped 4 bases from V and 3 bases from J, with 19 bases between. This CDR3 spans 17 amino acids. Germline CDR1 is SNHLY and CDR2 is FYNNEI. CDR3 protein: CASSGPFGGRDNQPQHF. As DNA, the CDR3 is TGTGCCAGCAGTGGACCATTCGGTGGCAGGGACAATCAGCCCCAGCATTTT.

For this clonotype: One end of the junction does not line up with germline, which may come from a read error. The chain has TRBV10-3 and TRBJ2-4, with D possibly TRBD1 on 6 matching bases. Germline V CDR1 and CDR2: ENHRY, SYGVKD. There are 12 residues in the CDR3. The CDR3 protein is CDIGTMENIQYF. In nucleotides, the CDR3 is TGTGACATCGGGACAATGGAAAACATTCAGTACTTC.

The sample holds a few counts of this clonotype. This chain connects TRBV12-5 to TRBJ1-5; no clear D gene. This CDR3 region has 16 residues. V lost 5 bases and J lost 5, with 19 bases in between. From germline, CDR1 is LGHNT and CDR2 FRNRAP. The CDR3: CASGRPREGRDQPQHF. The CDR3 DNA reads TGTGCTAGTGGTCGACCCCGTGAAGGACGCGATCAGCCCCAGCATTTT. Based on the CDR3 plus reference TRBV12-5 and TRBJ1-5, the full variable domain is DARVTQTPRHKVTEMGQEVTMRCQPILGHNTVFWYRQTMMQGLELLAYFRNRAPLDDSGMPKDRFSAEMPDATLATLKIQPSEPRDSAVYFCASGRPREGRDQPQHFGDGTRLSIL.

Sample share makes this clonotype medium-sized. The chain is built from TRBV29-1 and TRBJ1-1; 9 bases match TRBD1. J gave up 1 base and V 6 bases, and 6 bases lay outside the gene matches. The length of the CDR3 is 14 residues. Germline V gene lookup returns CDR1 SQVTM and CDR2 ANQGSEA. CDR3 DNA sequence: TGCAGCGTCGCACAGGGGGCTGCGAACACTGAAGCTTTCTTT. It specifies CSVAQGAANTEAFF.